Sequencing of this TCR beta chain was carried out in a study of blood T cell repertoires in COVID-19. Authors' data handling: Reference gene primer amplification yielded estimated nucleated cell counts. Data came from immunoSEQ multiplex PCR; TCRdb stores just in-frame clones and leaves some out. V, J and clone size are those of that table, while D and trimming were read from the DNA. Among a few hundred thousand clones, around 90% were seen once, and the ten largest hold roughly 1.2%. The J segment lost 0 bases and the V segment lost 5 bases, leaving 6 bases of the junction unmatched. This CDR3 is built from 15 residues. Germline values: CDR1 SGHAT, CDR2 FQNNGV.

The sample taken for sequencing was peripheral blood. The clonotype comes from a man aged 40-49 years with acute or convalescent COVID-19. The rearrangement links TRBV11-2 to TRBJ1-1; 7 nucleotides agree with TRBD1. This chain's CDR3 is CASSPMGQMNTEAFF. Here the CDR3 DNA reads TGTGCCAGCAGCCCCATGGGACAGATGAACACTGAAGCTTTCTTT.